A single sample gave rise to the 28 T cell receptor beta chains below, sequenced in a study of identical twins. One entry per CDR3 protein, called by TCRdb with MiXCR from the 5' RACE reads. The profile shows 500,000 to 650,000 distinct CDR3 sequences, approximately 20% of them singletons. These data are also associated with another study on yellow fever vaccine responses in identical twins.

The sample consisted of CD4+ T cells sorted from blood. These TCRs come from a woman between 18 and 30 years old in good health.

This clonotype was observed a handful of times. This rearrangement joins TRBV20-1 to TRBJ2-5, with D perhaps TRBD1 or TRBD2 (5 bases each). The CDR3 totals 15 residues. Between the trimmed V and J ends, which lost 6 bases and 0 bases, there was a span of 17 bases. Germline CDR1 is DFQATT and CDR2 is SNEGSKA (reference sequence). The CDR3 nucleotides read TGCAGTGCGCCCAACGCCGGGACCGACCAAGAGACCCAGTACTTC. Translated: CSAPNAGTDQETQYF.

The CDR3 bases are TGCAGTGCCAGCCAGGGCGGGGAGCTGTTTTTT. Residues: CSASQGGELFF. This chain joins TRBV20-1 and TRBJ2-2; a possible D gene is TRBD1 (5 bases). The germline V and J ends were trimmed by 6 bases and 7 bases, with 9 bases remaining between them. Germline CDR1 and CDR2: DFQATT and SNEGSKA (reference sequence). The CDR3 is 11 amino acids.

This clonotype was picked up a small number of times. This chain uses TRBV4-1 with TRBJ2-5; 14 positions agree with TRBD2. Germline V gene lookup returns CDR1 MGHRA and CDR2 YSYEKL. J lost 9 bases, V lost 4 bases, and 16 bases had no gene match. The CDR3 is 18 residues long. This CDR3 is CASSPLWTSGRREMSQYF. The CDR3, as DNA: TGCGCCAGCAGCCCCCTCTGGACTAGCGGGAGGAGAGAGATGTCCCAGTACTTC.

The V call is TRBV27, the J call TRBJ1-5, with 12 bases lining up with TRBD1. The J segment lost 6 bases and the V segment lost 2 bases, leaving 5 bases of the junction unmatched. The CDR3 runs to 16 residues. Germline lookup yields CDR1 MNHEY and CDR2 SMNVEV (reference sequence). The CDR3 reads CASSLLGTGGVQPQHF. CDR3 bases: TGTGCCAGCAGTTTACTTGGGACAGGGGGCGTTCAGCCCCAGCATTTT.

The V gene is TRBV7-3, the J gene TRBJ2-3, with D hard to call. V lost 3 bases, J lost 0 bases, and 4 bases lay in between. Per the germline V gene, CDR1 is SGHTA and CDR2 is FQGTGA. The CDR3 consists of 13 residues. CDR3 bases: TGTGCCAGCAGCTTTCAGAGCACAGATACGCAGTATTTT. As protein: CASSFQSTDTQYF.

V and J are TRBV2 and TRBJ2-1; possible D gene TRBD2, 6 bases. Trimming stripped 8 bases from V and 10 bases from J, with 18 bases between. The CDR3 spans 13 residues. Per germline, CDR1 SNHLY and CDR2 FYNNEI. The CDR3 DNA follows: TGTGCCAGCGGGAGGACCGAAAGGGGAGAGCAGTTCTTC. Translating gives CASGRTERGEQFF.

The V call is TRBV5-1, the J call TRBJ2-7, with 9 bases aligning to TRBD2. CDR3 length: 15 residues. Trimming cost V 0 bases and J 6 bases; bases outside gene matches: 7. Per the germline V gene, CDR1 is SGHRS and CDR2 is YFSETQ. Here the CDR3 reads CASSLAVAGAGEQYF. The CDR3 nucleotides read TGCGCCAGCAGCTTGGCGGTAGCGGGAGCAGGCGAGCAGTACTTC.

DNA for the CDR3: TGCGCCAGCAGCCAAGATCATATAGGGACAGATACGCAGTATTTT. Encoded protein: CASSQDHIGTDTQYF. The chain uses TRBV4-1 and TRBJ2-3; D is unresolved. The CDR3 is made up of 15 amino acids. V dropped 0 bases and J dropped 3 bases, with 10 bases sitting between them. The germline gives CDR1 MGHRA, CDR2 YSYEKL.

This clonotype was seen only a few times. V is TRBV27 and J is TRBJ2-7, with D uncertain. Germline CDR1 and CDR2: MNHEY and SMNVEV (reference sequence). Trimming cost V 5 bases and J 4 bases, with 12 bases left between them. The CDR3 has 13 amino acids. The CDR3 nucleotides read TGTGCCAGCAGTCCCCGGAATACGTACGAGCAGTACTTC. Protein product: CASSPRNTYEQYF.

The chain recombines TRBV7-6 with TRBJ2-3; TRBD2 agrees at 9 bases. CDR1 and CDR2 (germline): SGHVS, FNYEAQ. V shed 3 bases and J 5 bases; nucleotides not matched to a gene: 6. The CDR3 is 15 amino acids. The CDR3 bases are TGTGCCAGCAGCTTGACTAGCGGCAGCGTAGATACGCAGTATTTT. Protein: CASSLTSGSVDTQYF.

DNA for the CDR3: TGTGCCACCAGTTCCACGGGAGGGCCGAACACCGGGGAGCTGTTTTTT. Amino acids: CATSSTGGPNTGELFF. This rearrangement joins TRBV24-1 to TRBJ2-2; 8 bases align to TRBD2. The CDR3 is 16 residues long. Trimming at V came to 6 bases and at J to 0 bases, leaving 5 bases not matched to a gene. Looked up from germline, CDR1 is KGHDR and CDR2 is SFDVKD.

This clonotype was detected a few times. V is TRBV2 and J is TRBJ1-2; TRBD1 is a possible D gene (6 bases). This CDR3 is 12 amino acids long. Trimming removed 7 bases from V and 8 bases from J, with 14 bases in between. Germline assignment: CDR1 SNHLY and CDR2 FYNNEI. In DNA, the CDR3 is TGTGCCAGCACAGTGTCAGGGGTAGGCTACACCTTC. This sequence encodes CASTVSGVGYTF.

In its sample, this clonotype was seen a few times. The chain combines TRBV6-1 with TRBJ2-2, with TRBD1 matching 9 bases. V lost 6 bases, J lost 2 bases, and 7 bases stayed unmatched. Germline V gives CDR1 MNHNS, CDR2 SASEGT. This CDR3 has 16 residues. CDR3 DNA: TGTGCCAGCAGAGGAGGGGACAGGGCTAACACCGGGGAGCTGTTTTTT. It specifies CASRGGDRANTGELFF.

This clonotype was seen a handful of times. The gene calls are TRBV10-3 and TRBJ2-3, with 10 bases identical to TRBD2. CDR1 is ENHRY, CDR2 SYGVKD, per germline. The CDR3 covers 16 residues. Unmatched junction bases numbered 5, after V lost 3 bases and J lost 2 bases. CDR3 in DNA: TGTGCCATCAGTGATCGTAGCGGGGGGCCCACAGATACGCAGTATTTT. Translated: CAISDRSGGPTDTQYF.

This clonotype was seen repeatedly, ten times or more. The genes are TRBV20-1 and TRBJ2-1; weak D call: TRBD1 (6 bases). Germline assignment: CDR1 DFQATT and CDR2 SNEGSKA (reference sequence). The CDR3 spans 14 residues. Trimming left V 5 bases short and J 7 bases short, with 18 bases between. The CDR3 DNA is TGCAGTGCTCGTCCAACACAGGGAATGAATGAGCAGTTCTTC. It is translated as CSARPTQGMNEQFF.

The chain recombines TRBV12-3 or TRBV12-4 with TRBJ1-5, with TRBD1 identical over 7 bases. The length of the CDR3 is 13 residues. The trim removed 5 bases at V and 5 bases at J, leaving 3 bases unmatched. CDR3 in amino acids: CASSLQGYQPQHF. The DNA of the CDR3 is TGTGCCAGCAGTCTACAGGGGTATCAGCCCCAGCATTTT.

The rearrangement uses TRBV28 and TRBJ1-2, with TRBD1 identical over 7 bases. This CDR3 has 18 amino acids. After removal of 8 bases from V and 4 bases from J, the junction contained 22 bases not matched to a gene. In germline, CDR1 is MDHEN, CDR2 SYDVKM. The CDR3 sequence: CASSKGGLAGQIVYGYTF. The CDR3 nucleotides are TGTGCCAGCTCCAAGGGCGGGTTGGCGGGACAGATAGTCTATGGCTACACCTTC.

This chain links TRBV29-1 with TRBJ2-5, with 8 positions matching TRBD1. Germline V gives CDR1 SQVTM, CDR2 ANQGSEA. The CDR3 loop spans 14 amino acids. Losses at the gene ends were 6 bases for V and 5 bases for J; bases not matched to a gene: 11. The CDR3 bases are TGCAGCGTAACGTATGGACAGGGCTGGGAGACCCAGTACTTC. Translation: CSVTYGQGWETQYF.

The chain is built from TRBV4-1 and TRBJ2-2; TRBD2 matches at 10 bases. Germline V gene sequence: CDR1 MGHRA, CDR2 YSYEKL. This CDR3 region has 15 residues. Trimming at V came to 3 bases and at J to 11 bases, leaving 9 bases not matched to a gene. DNA of the CDR3: TGCGCCAGCAGCCACAGCGGGGGGGCCAAGGGAGAGCTGTTTTTT. This encodes CASSHSGGAKGELFF.

The J gene is TRBJ2-7, the V gene TRBV12-3 or TRBV12-4; perhaps TRBD1 as D (5 bases). The CDR3 contains 14 residues. The V gene lost 5 bases and the J gene lost 9 bases, with 20 bases spanning the gap. The CDR3 DNA reads as TGTGCCAGCAGTACTCAGGGTAGGGCTGTAGGGCAGTACTTC. This sequence encodes CASSTQGRAVGQYF.

This chain uses TRBV6-5 with TRBJ2-1; no definite D call. V was trimmed by 4 bases and J by 10 bases, leaving 8 bases between them. The germline V gene encodes CDR1 MNHEY and CDR2 SVGAGI. The length of the CDR3 is 11 residues. The CDR3 DNA reads as TGTGCCAGCAGTTCCGGAGCCGAGCAGTTCTTC. As protein: CASSSGAEQFF.

This clonotype was counted only a few times. The chain is built from TRBV5-1 and TRBJ2-2; D is unresolved. The CDR3 is 13 residues long. In germline, CDR1 is SGHRS, CDR2 YFSETQ. V dropped 4 bases and J dropped 5 bases, with 9 bases sitting between them. CDR3 sequence reads: CASSPDGTGELFF. CDR3 sequence (DNA): TGCGCCAGCAGCCCGGACGGGACCGGGGAGCTGTTTTTT.

The chain couples TRBV28 to TRBJ2-3; no clear D. Trimming removed 3 bases at V and 0 bases at J, with 10 bases between. In germline, CDR1 is MDHEN, CDR2 SYDVKM. The CDR3 has 15 amino acids. The CDR3 loop reads CASSLPRTSTDTQYF. The CDR3 DNA reads as TGTGCCAGCAGTTTGCCCAGGACCAGCACAGATACGCAGTATTTT. Filled out from reference TRBV28 and TRBJ2-3, the complete variable domain reads DVKVTQSSRYLVKRTGEKVFLECVQDMDHENMFWYRQDPGLGLRLIYFSYDVKMKEKGDIPEGYSVSREKKERFSLILESASTNQTSMYLCASSLPRTSTDTQYFGPGTRLTVL.

This clonotype was recorded a few times. The V and J genes are TRBV7-9 and TRBJ1-6; D call uncertain. CDR1 and CDR2 from the germline V gene are SEHNR and FQNEAQ (reference sequence). This CDR3 has 14 amino acids. The V end lost 7 bases, the J end lost 10 bases, and 17 bases lay between the germline ends. Written as DNA, the CDR3 is TGTGCCAGCACCTGGGGTGACATTCTCTCACCCCTCCACTTT. As protein: CASTWGDILSPLHF.

In this sample, this clonotype turned up many times. The chain combines TRBV6-2 or TRBV6-3 with TRBJ2-3; tentatively, D is TRBD2 (6 bases). V lost 4 bases, J lost 5 bases, and 19 bases lay in between. The CDR3 extends over 16 amino acids. CDR1 is MNHEY and CDR2 is SVGEGT in the germline V gene. The CDR3 sequence: CASSLIGGPIGDTQYF. The CDR3 bases are TGTGCCAGCAGTTTAATCGGAGGGCCTATTGGAGATACGCAGTATTTT.

The J gene is TRBJ2-5, the V gene TRBV19; 9 bases fit TRBD1. CDR1 LNHDA and CDR2 SQIVND come from the germline V gene (reference sequence). V trimming: 7 bases; J trimming: 5 bases; junction bases outside the gene matches: 5. The CDR3 extends over 13 amino acids. CDR3 sequence: CASTVTGGETQYF. Here the CDR3 DNA reads TGTGCCAGTACGGTAACAGGGGGCGAGACCCAGTACTTC.

The J gene is TRBJ2-3, the V gene TRBV27; TRBD2 aligns across 9 bases. There are 13 residues in the CDR3. V shed 8 bases and J 6 bases; nucleotides not matched to a gene: 6. Germline V gene data show CDR1 as MNHEY and CDR2 as SMNVEV (reference sequence). CDR3 in DNA: TGTGCCAGCCGTGCGGGGGGGGCGGATACGCAGTATTTT. Its translation: CASRAGGADTQYF.

This chain joins TRBV12-3 or TRBV12-4 and TRBJ2-7; D is perhaps TRBD1 (5 bases). V gave up 5 bases and J gave up 7 bases, with 15 bases separating them. This CDR3 spans 13 amino acids. The CDR3 region is CASSLQVGTEQYV. In DNA, the CDR3 is TGTGCCAGCAGTCTACAGGTGGGCACAGAGCAGTACGTC.